One and the same sample provided the 4 T cell receptor beta chains below, sequenced in a study of T-cell memory formation after mild COVID-19. TCRdb recomputed calls from the 5' RACE reads with MiXCR, one row per CDR3 protein. This sample has fewer than 200,000 distinct CDR3 sequences, with approximately 12% found just once. The source material was PBMCs or a T cell subset sorted from them (not recorded which). The origin of the receptors is a man aged 18 to 30 who had mild COVID-19 (a few samples of this study predate the infection). Cell type and time point are not known.

Concerning this clonotype itself: The CDR3 carries no conserved terminal phenylalanine or tryptophan, so it likely arises from a read error. This chain connects TRBV5-1 to TRBJ2-5, with TRBD1 identical over 8 bases. The CDR3 extends over 13 amino acids. CDR1 is SGHRS, CDR2 YFSETQ, per germline. The ends lost 4 bases at V and 4 bases at J; junction bases unmatched: 3. The CDR3 region is CASSLQGGETQYV. CDR3 bases: TGCGCCAGCAGCCTACAGGGGGGAGAGACCCAGTACGTC.

The rearrangement links TRBV11-2 to TRBJ2-4; the D gene is possibly TRBD1 (5 bases). There are 14 residues in the CDR3. CDR1 and CDR2 (germline): SGHAT, FQNNGV. V was shortened by 7 bases and J by 3 bases, with 13 bases between the two germline ends. The CDR3 bases are TGTGCCAGCACGATTAGAAGGGGCAAAAACATTCAGTACTTC. Its translation is CASTIRRGKNIQYF.

This clonotype was found a few times. The chain is built from TRBV6-6 and TRBJ1-6; possibly TRBD1 for D (6 bases). CDR3 length: 16 residues. Germline-derived CDR1 and CDR2 are MNHNY and SVGAGI (reference sequence). Deletions cut 6 bases from V and 9 bases from J, with 21 bases between. CDR3 amino acids: CASSPTPDRLTSPLHF. CDR3 bases: TGTGCCAGCAGCCCGACGCCAGACAGGCTCACTTCACCCCTCCACTTT.

This clonotype was counted a few times. This chain links TRBV20-1 with TRBJ2-2; D is possibly TRBD2 (5 bases). The V gene lost 3 bases and the J gene lost 6 bases, with 11 bases spanning the gap. This CDR3 spans 13 amino acids. The germline V gene encodes CDR1 DFQATT and CDR2 SNEGSKA (reference sequence). The CDR3 DNA reads as TGCAGTGCTAGTGAGCGGATGGCCGGGGAGCTGTTTTTT. It translates to CSASERMAGELFF.